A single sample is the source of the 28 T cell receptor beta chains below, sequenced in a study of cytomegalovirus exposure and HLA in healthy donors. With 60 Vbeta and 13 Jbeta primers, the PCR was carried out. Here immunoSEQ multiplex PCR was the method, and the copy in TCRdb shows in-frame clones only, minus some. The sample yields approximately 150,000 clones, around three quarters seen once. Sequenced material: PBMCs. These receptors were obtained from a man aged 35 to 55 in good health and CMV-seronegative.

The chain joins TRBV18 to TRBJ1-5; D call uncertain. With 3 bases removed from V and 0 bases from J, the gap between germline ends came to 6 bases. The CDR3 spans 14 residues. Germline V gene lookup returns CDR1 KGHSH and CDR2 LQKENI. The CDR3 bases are TGTGCCAGCTCACCGTTTAATAGCAATCAGCCCCAGCATTTT. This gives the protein CASSPFNSNQPQHF.

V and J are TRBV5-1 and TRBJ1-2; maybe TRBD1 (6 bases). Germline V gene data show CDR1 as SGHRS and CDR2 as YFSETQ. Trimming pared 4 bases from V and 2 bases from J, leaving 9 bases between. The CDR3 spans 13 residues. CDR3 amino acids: CASSIQGNYGYTF. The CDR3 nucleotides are TGCGCCAGCAGCATACAGGGAAACTATGGCTACACCTTC.

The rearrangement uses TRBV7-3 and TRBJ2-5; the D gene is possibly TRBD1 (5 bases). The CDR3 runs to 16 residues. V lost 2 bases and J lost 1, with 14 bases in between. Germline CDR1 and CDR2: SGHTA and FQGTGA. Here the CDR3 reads CASSLPWTHIQETQYF. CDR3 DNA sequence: TGTGCCAGCAGCTTACCCTGGACACATATCCAAGAGACCCAGTACTTC.

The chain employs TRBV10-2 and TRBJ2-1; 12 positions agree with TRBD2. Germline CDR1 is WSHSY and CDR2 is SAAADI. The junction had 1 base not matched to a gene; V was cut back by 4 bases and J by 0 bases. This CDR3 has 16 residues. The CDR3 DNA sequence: TGCGCCAGCAGTGGACTAGCGGGAGCCTCCTACAATGAGCAGTTCTTC. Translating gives CASSGLAGASYNEQFF.

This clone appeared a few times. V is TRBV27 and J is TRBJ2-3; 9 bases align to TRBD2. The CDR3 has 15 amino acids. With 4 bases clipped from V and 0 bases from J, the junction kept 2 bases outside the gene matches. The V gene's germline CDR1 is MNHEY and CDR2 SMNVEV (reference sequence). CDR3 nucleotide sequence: TGTGCCAGCAGTTCACTAGCGGGTAGCACAGATACGCAGTATTTT. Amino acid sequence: CASSSLAGSTDTQYF.

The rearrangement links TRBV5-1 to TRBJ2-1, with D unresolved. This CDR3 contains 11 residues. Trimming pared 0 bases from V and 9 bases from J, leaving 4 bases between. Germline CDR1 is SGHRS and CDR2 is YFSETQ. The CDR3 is CASSLGVEQFF. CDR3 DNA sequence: TGCGCCAGCAGCTTGGGCGTTGAGCAGTTCTTC.

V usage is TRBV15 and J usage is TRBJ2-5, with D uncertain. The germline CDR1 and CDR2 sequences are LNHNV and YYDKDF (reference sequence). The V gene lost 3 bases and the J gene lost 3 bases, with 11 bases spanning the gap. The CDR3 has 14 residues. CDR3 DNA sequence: TGTGCCACCAGCAGGGGCTCCTGGAAAGAGACCCAGTACTTC. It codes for CATSRGSWKETQYF. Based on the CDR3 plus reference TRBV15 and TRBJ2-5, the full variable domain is DAMVIQNPRYQVTQFGKPVTLSCSQTLNHNVMYWYQQKSSQAPKLLFHYYDKDFNNEADTPDNFQSRRPNTSFCFLDIRSPGLGDTAMYLCATSRGSWKETQYFGPGTRLLVL.

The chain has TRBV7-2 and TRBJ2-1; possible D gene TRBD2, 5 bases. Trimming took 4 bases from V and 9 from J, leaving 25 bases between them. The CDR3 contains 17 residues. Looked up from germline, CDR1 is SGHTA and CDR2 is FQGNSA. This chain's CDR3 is CASSSRPAGPARGEQFF. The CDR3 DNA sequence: TGTGCCAGCAGCTCCCGCCCCGCGGGCCCTGCTCGGGGTGAGCAGTTCTTC. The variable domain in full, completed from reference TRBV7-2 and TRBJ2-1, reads GAGVSQSPSNKVTEKGKDVELRCDPISGHTALYWYRQSLGQGLEFLIYFQGNSAPDKSGLPSDRFSAERTGGSVSTLTIQRTQQEDSAVYLCASSSRPAGPARGEQFFGPGTRLTVL.

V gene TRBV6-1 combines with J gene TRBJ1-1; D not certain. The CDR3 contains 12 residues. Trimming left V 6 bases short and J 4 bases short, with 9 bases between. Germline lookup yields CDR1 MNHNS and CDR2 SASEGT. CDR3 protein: CASSPDTTEAFF. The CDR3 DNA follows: TGTGCCAGCAGCCCCGACACCACTGAAGCTTTCTTT.

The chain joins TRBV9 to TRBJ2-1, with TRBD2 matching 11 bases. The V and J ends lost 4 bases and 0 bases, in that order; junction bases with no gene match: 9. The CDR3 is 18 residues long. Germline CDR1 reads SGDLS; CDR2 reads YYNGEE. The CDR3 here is CASSLTSGRVYSYNEQFF. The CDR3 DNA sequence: TGTGCCAGCAGCCTAACTAGCGGGAGAGTCTACTCCTACAATGAGCAGTTCTTC. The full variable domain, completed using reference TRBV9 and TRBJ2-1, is DSGVTQTPKHLITATGQRVTLRCSPRSGDLSVYWYQQSLDQGLQFLIQYYNGEERAKGNILERFSAQQFPDLHSELNLSSLELGDSALYFCASSLTSGRVYSYNEQFFGPGTRLTVL.

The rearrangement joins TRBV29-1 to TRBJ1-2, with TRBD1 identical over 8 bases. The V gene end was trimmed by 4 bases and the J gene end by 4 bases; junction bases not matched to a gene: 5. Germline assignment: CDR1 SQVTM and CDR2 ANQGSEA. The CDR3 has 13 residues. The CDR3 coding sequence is TGCAGCGTTGCCACAGGGGGTCTCTATGGCTACACCTTC. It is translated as CSVATGGLYGYTF.

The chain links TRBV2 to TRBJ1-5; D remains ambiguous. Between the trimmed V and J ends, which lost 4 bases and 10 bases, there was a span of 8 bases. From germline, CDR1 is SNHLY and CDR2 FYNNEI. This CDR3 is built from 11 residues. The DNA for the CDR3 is TGTGCCAGCAGTGCTGACACTCCCCAGCATTTT. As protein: CASSADTPQHF.

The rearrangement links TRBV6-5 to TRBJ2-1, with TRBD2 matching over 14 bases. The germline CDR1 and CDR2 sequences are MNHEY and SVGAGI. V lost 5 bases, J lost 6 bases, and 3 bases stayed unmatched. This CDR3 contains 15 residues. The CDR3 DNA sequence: TGTGCCAGCAGTACGACTAGCGGGAGGGGCAATGAGCAGTTCTTC. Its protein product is CASSTTSGRGNEQFF.

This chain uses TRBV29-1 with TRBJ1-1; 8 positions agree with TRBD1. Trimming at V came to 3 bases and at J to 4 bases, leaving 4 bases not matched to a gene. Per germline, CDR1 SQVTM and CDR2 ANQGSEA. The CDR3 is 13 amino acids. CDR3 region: CSVDSTGGTEAFF. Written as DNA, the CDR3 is TGCAGCGTTGACTCAACAGGGGGCACTGAAGCTTTCTTT.

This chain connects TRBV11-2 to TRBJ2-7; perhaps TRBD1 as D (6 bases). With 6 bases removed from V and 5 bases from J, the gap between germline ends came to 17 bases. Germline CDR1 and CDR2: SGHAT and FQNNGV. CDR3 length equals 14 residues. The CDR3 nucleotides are TGTGCCAGCAGGGATCCAGGGGCGGCGAACGAGCAGTACTTC. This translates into CASRDPGAANEQYF.

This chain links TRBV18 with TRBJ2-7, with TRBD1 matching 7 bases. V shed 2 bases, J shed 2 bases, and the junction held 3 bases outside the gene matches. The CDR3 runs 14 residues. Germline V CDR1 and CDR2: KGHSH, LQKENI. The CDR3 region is CASSPTGAPYEQYV. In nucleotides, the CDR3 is TGTGCCAGCTCACCAACAGGGGCCCCCTACGAGCAGTACGTC.

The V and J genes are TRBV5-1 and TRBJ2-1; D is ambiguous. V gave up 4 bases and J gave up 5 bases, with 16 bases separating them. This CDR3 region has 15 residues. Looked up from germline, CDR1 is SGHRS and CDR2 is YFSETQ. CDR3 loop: CASSPRVAEHNEQFF. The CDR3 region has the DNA TGCGCCAGCAGCCCCCGAGTGGCGGAACACAATGAGCAGTTCTTC.

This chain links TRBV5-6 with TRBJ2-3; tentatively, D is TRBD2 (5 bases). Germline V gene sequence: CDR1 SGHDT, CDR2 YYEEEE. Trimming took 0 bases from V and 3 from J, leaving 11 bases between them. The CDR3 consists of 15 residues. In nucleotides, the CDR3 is TGTGCCAGCAGCTTGGTGGCTAGCAGAACAGATACGCAGTATTTT. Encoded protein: CASSLVASRTDTQYF.

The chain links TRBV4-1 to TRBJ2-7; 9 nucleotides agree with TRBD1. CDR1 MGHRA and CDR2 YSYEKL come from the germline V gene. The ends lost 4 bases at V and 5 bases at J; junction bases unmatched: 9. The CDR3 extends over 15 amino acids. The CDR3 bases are TGCGCCAGCAGCCGCGCCGGGGACAGGGTCAACGAGCAGTACTTC. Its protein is CASSRAGDRVNEQYF.

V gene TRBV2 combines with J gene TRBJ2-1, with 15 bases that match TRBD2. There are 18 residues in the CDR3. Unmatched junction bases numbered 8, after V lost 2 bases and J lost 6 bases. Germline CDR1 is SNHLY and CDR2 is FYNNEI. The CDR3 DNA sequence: TGTGCCAGCAGTGAAAGGGGACTAGCGGGAGGTGGGCGCAATGAGCAGTTCTTC. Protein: CASSERGLAGGGRNEQFF.

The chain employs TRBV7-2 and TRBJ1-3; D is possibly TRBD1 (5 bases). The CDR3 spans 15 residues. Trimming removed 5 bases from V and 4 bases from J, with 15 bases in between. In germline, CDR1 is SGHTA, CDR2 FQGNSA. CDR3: CASSPMQGKGNTIYF. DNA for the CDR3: TGTGCCAGCAGCCCAATGCAGGGTAAAGGAAACACCATATATTTT.

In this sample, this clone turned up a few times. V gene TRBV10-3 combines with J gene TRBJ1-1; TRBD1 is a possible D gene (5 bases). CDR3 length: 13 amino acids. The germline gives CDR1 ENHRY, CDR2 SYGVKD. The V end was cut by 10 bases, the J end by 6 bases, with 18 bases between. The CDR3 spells CATRPGLGAEAFF. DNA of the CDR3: TGTGCCACTCGTCCAGGGTTAGGGGCTGAAGCTTTCTTT.

The CDR3, as DNA: TGTGCCAGCACTTACCGGCGGGAGGGCTCCTACAATGAGCAGTTCTTC. Translation gives CASTYRREGSYNEQFF. The gene calls are TRBV2 and TRBJ2-1, with 9 bases identical to TRBD2. The J segment lost 0 bases and the V segment lost 7 bases, leaving 7 bases of the junction unmatched. The germline CDR1 and CDR2 sequences are SNHLY and FYNNEI. This CDR3 is 16 amino acids long. Using reference TRBV2 and TRBJ2-1 for the parts outside the CDR3, the full variable domain is EPEVTQTPSHQVTQMGQEVILRCVPISNHLYFYWYRQILGQKVEFLVSFYNNEISEKSEIFDDQFSVERPDGSNFTLKIRSTKLEDSAMYFCASTYRREGSYNEQFFGPGTRLTVL.

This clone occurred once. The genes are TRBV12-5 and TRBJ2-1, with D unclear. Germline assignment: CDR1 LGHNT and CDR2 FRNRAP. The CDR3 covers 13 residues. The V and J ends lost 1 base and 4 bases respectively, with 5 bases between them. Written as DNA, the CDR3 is TGTGCTAGTGGTTTGGAAACTTACAATGAGCAGTTCTTC. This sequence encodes CASGLETYNEQFF.

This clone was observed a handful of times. CDR3 amino acids: CASSPPFGRENEQYF. The CDR3 nucleotides read TGTGCCAGCAGTCCCCCCTTTGGGCGGGAGAACGAGCAGTACTTC. This rearrangement joins TRBV27 to TRBJ2-7; 7 bases map to TRBD2. Germline V gives CDR1 MNHEY, CDR2 SMNVEV (reference sequence). V lost 5 bases and J lost 5; bases outside the gene matches: 12. The CDR3 is made up of 15 amino acids.

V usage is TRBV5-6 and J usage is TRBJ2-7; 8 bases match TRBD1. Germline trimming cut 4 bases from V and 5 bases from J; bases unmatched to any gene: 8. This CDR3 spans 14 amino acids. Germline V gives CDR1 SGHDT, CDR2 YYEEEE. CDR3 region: CASSQDRDNHEQYF. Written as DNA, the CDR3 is TGTGCCAGCAGCCAGGACAGGGACAATCACGAGCAGTACTTC.

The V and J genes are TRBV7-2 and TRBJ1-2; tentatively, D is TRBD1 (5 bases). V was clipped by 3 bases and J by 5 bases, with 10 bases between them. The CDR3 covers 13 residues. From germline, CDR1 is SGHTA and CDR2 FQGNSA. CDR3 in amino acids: CASSFGGKYGYTF. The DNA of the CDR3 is TGTGCCAGCAGCTTCGGGGGGAAATATGGCTACACCTTC. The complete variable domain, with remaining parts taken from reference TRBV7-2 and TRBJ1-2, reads GAGVSQSPSNKVTEKGKDVELRCDPISGHTALYWYRQSLGQGLEFLIYFQGNSAPDKSGLPSDRFSAERTGGSVSTLTIQRTQQEDSAVYLCASSFGGKYGYTFGSGTRLTVV.

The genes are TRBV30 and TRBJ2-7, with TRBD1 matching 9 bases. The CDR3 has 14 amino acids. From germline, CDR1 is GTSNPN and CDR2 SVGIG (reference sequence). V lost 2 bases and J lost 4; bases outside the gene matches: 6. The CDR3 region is CAWSTGTGSYEQYF. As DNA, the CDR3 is TGTGCCTGGAGTACCGGGACAGGGAGTTACGAGCAGTACTTC.